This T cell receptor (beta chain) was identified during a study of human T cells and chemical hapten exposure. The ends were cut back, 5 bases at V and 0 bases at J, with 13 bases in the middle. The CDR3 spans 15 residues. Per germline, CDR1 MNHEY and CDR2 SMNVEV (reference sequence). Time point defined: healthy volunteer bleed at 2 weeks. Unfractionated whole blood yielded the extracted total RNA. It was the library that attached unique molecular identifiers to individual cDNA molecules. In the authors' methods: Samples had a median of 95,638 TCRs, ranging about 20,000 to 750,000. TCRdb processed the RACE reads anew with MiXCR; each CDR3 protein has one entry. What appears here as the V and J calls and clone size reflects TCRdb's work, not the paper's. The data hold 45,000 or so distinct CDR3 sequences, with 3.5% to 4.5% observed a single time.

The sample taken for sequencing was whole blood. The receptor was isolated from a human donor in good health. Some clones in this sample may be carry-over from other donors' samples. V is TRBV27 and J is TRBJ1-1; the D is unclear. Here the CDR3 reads CASSTGFGLNTEAFF. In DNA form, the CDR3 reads TGTGCCAGCAGTACGGGGTTTGGGCTGAACACTGAAGCTTTCTTT.